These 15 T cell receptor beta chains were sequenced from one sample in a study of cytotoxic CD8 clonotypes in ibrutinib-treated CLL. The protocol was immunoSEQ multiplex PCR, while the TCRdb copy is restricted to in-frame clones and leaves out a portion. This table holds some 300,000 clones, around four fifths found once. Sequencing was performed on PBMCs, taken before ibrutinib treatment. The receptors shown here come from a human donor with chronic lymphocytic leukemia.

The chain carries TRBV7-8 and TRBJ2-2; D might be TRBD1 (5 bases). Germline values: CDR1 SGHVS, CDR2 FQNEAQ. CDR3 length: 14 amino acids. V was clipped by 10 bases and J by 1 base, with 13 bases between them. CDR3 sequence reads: CANTKGMNTGELFF. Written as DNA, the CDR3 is TGTGCCAACACGAAGGGGATGAACACCGGGGAGCTGTTTTTT.

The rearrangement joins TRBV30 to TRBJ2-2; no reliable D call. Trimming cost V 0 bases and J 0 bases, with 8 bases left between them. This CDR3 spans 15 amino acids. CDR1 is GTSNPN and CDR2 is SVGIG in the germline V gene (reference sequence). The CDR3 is CAWSVLDANTGELFF. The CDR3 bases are TGTGCCTGGAGTGTACTCGACGCGAACACCGGGGAGCTGTTTTTT.

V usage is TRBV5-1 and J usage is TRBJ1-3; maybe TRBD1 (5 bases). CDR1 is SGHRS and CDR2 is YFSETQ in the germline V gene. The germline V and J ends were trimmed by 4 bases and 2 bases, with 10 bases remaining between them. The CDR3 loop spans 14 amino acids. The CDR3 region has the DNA TGCGCCAGCAGCCTGACAGAAACTGGAAACACCATATATTTT. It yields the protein CASSLTETGNTIYF. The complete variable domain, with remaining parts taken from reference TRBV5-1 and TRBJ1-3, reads KAGVTQTPRYLIKTRGQQVTLSCSPISGHRSVSWYQQTPGQGLQFLFEYFSETQRNKGNFPGRFSGRQFSNSRSEMNVSTLELGDSALYLCASSLTETGNTIYFGEGSWLTVV.

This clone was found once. In nucleotides, the CDR3 is TGTGCCAGCAGTGAAGCGACTAGCGGCTCCTACGAGCAGTACTTC. Residues: CASSEATSGSYEQYF. The V gene is TRBV6-1, the J gene TRBJ2-7, with 9 bases matching TRBD2. The V gene end was trimmed by 0 bases and the J gene end by 0 bases; junction bases not matched to a gene: 0. This CDR3 is built from 15 residues. Germline assignment: CDR1 MNHNS and CDR2 SASEGT.

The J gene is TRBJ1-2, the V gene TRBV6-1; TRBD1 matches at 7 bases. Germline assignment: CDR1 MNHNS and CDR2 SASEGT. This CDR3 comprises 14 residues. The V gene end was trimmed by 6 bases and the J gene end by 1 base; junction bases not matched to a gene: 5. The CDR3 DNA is TGTGCCAGCAGGAGGACAGGACTTAACTATGGCTACACCTTC. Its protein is CASRRTGLNYGYTF.

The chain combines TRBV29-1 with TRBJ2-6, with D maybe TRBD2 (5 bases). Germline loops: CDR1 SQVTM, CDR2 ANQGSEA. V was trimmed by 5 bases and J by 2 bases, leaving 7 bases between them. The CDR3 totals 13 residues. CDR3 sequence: CSVLRAGANVLTF. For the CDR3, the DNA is TGCAGCGTTCTGAGGGCTGGGGCCAACGTCCTGACTTTC.

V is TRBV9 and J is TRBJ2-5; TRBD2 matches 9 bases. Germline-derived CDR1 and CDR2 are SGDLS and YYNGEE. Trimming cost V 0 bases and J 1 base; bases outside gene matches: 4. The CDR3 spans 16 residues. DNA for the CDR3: TGTGCCAGCAGCGTAGTTAGCGGGAGCTTCCAAGAGACCCAGTACTTC. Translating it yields CASSVVSGSFQETQYF.

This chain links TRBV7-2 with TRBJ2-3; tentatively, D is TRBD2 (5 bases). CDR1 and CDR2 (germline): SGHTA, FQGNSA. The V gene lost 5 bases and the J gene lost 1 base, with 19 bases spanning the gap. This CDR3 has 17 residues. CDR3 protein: CASSPRVGAEGTDTQYF. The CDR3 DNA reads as TGTGCCAGCAGCCCGCGTGTGGGAGCGGAGGGCACAGATACGCAGTATTTT.

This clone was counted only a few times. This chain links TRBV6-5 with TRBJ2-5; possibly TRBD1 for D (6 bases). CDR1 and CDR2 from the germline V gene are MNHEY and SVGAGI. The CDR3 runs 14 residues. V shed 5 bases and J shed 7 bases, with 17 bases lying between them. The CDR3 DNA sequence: TGTGCCAGCAGTAACCCGGGTGGGGGCTGGACCCAGTACTTC. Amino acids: CASSNPGGGWTQYF.

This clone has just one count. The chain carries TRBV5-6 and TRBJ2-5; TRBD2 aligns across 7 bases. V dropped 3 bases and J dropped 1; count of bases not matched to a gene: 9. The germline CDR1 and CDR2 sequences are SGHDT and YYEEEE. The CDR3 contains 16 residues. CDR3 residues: CASSSTRLAGQETQYF. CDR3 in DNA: TGTGCCAGCAGCTCCACGCGCTTAGCGGGCCAAGAGACCCAGTACTTC.

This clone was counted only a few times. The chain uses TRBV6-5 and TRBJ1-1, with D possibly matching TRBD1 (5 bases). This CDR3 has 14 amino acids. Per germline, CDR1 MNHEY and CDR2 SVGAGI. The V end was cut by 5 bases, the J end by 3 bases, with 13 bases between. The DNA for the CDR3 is TGTGCCAGCAGTAGGGGAGTGGGGCACACTGAAGCTTTCTTT. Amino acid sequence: CASSRGVGHTEAFF.

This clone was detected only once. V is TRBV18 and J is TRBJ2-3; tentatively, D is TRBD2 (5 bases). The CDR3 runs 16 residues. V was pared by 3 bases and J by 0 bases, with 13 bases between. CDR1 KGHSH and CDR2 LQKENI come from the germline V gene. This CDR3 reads CASSPQRKKSTDTQYF. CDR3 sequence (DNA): TGTGCCAGCTCACCTCAGCGGAAGAAAAGCACAGATACGCAGTATTTT.

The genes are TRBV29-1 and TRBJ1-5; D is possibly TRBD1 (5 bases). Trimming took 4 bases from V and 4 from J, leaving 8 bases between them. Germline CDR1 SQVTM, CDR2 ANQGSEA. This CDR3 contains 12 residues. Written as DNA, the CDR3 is TGCAGCGTTGGGGGGGGGAATCAGCCCCAGCATTTT. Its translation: CSVGGGNQPQHF.

CDR3 nucleotides: TGTGCCAGCAGTAACAATGCTGCGGGAGGCCGGATGAAGCAGTACTTC. Protein sequence: CASSNNAAGGRMKQYF. The chain carries TRBV27 and TRBJ2-7, with 8 bases fitting TRBD2. This CDR3 is built from 16 residues. With 5 bases clipped from V and 8 bases from J, the junction kept 17 bases outside the gene matches. Germline lookup yields CDR1 MNHEY and CDR2 SMNVEV (reference sequence).

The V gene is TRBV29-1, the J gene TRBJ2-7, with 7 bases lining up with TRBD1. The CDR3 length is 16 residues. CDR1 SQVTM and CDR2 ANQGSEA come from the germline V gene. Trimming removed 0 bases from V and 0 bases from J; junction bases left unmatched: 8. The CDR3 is CSVEDRQGQFSYEQYF. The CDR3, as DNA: TGCAGCGTTGAAGACAGACAGGGTCAATTCTCCTACGAGCAGTACTTC.